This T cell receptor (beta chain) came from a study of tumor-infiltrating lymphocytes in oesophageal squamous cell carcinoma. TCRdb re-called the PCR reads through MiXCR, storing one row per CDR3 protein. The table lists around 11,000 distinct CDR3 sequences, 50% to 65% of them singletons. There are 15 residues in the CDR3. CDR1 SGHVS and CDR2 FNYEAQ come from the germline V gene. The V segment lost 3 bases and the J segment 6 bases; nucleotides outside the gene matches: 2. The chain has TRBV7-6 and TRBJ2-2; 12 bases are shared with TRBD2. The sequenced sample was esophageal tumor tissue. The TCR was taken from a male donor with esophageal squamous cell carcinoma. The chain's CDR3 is CASSFSSGGAGELFF. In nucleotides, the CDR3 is TGTGCCAGCAGCTTTTCTAGCGGGGGGGCCGGGGAGCTGTTTTTT.